This TCR beta chain was obtained from a study of vaccination and CD4 T cells after COVID-19. Study overall: Between diagnosis and the drawing of post-COVID samples lay a median around 100 days (range 35 to 161).

This CDR3 region has 12 residues. V was pared by 3 bases and J by 6 bases, with 2 bases of the junction left unmatched. Per the germline V gene, CDR1 is DFQATT and CDR2 is SNEGSKA (reference sequence). The Oncomine TCR Beta short-read assay was what sequenced the DNA obtained from cultured CD4+ T cells. Once CD4+ T cells had been cultured, genomic DNA was extracted from them. Via MiXCR, TCRdb re-called the PCR reads, giving one row per CDR3 protein. This table holds about 12,000 distinct CDR3 sequences, about 40% found once. The treatment is: roughly ten-day PBMC culture with coronavirus spike peptide pools or control peptides (ViraFEST assay). Pre-COVID-19 pandemic sampling (2011-2018) yielded the unexposed donor's CD4+ T cells. ViraFEST relied on peptide pools to expand antigen-specific T cells; the TCRs were sequenced afterward. This clonotype was seen a handful of times. Its antigen is undetermined.

This receptor was obtained from a human donor in good health. Sequencing was done on a sample of CD4+ T cells from blood, cultured in vitro. The gene calls are TRBV20-1 and TRBJ1-5; 7 bases line up with TRBD1. Here the CDR3 reads CSASDRAQPQHF. In DNA, the CDR3 is TGCAGTGCTAGTGACAGGGCTCAGCCCCAGCATTTT.